This TCR beta chain stems from a study of blood T cell repertoires in COVID-19. Germline CDR1 is MNHNY and CDR2 is SVGAGI (reference sequence). Germline trimming cut 6 bases from V and 4 bases from J; bases unmatched to any gene: 7. The CDR3 runs 15 residues. Clones were read by immunoSEQ multiplex PCR, and TCRdb kept only the in-frame ones, dropping some. This table has approximately 200,000 clones, roughly 80% appearing once. V and J are TRBV6-6 and TRBJ1-1; 11 positions match TRBD1. The sequence came from a man between 60 and 70 years old who had recovered from COVID-19. What was sequenced was PBMCs or T cells enriched from blood (not recorded which). In nucleotides, the CDR3 is TGTGCCAGCAGACAAACCGGGACAGGGGGCACTGAAGCTTTCTTT. Its translation is CASRQTGTGGTEAFF.